This is a list of T cell receptor beta chains from one sample in a study of preoperative IRX-2 immunotherapy in early breast cancer. Libraries were prepared by immunoSEQ multiplex PCR; TCRdb keeps only in-frame clonotypes and omits some of them. The table lists about 8,000 clones, around 80% of them singletons. The specimen was tumor tissue, collected after IRX-2 immunotherapy. These TCRs come from a human donor with breast cancer. Both conserved end residues are part of each CDR3. Fields, in order: V gene, D gene, clone size, J gene, CDR3 protein, CDR3 DNA. The D gene is left open where the match is weak. Clone size is stated in some rows and not others, as once, few, many or a class when expanded.

>TRBV1|NA|NA|TRBJ1-1
CASSQSKYRGTEAFF
TGCGCCAGCAGCCAATCGAAGTACAGGGGCACTGAAGCTTTCTTT
>TRBV11-3|NA|NA|TRBJ2-3
CASSLESGTDTQYF
TGTGCCAGCAGCTTAGAGTCAGGAACAGATACGCAGTATTTT
>TRBV4-1|NA|NA|TRBJ2-7
CASSQGRETRYEQYF
TGCGCCAGCAGCCAAGGAAGGGAGACAAGATACGAGCAGTACTTC
>TRBV4-1|TRBD1|NA|TRBJ2-7
CASSQDLTGVFSYEQYF
TGCGCCAGCAGCCAAGATCTTACAGGGGTCTTCTCCTACGAGCAGTACTTC
>TRBV14|NA|NA|TRBJ2-7
CASGDSGRSAYEQYF
TGTGCCAGCGGAGATTCAGGGAGGTCGGCCTACGAGCAGTACTTC
>TRBV6-8|TRBD1|NA|TRBJ1-5
CASRRTGGSNQPQHF
TGTGCCAGCAGAAGGACAGGGGGTAGCAATCAGCCCCAGCATTTT
>TRBV7-8|TRBD2|NA|TRBJ2-7
CASSPQPPGGSYEQYF
TGTGCCAGCAGCCCACAACCCCCCGGGGGGTCCTACGAGCAGTACTTC
>TRBV6-8|TRBD1|NA|TRBJ2-7
CASRRETGIYEQYF
TGTGCCAGCAGACGAGAGACAGGGATCTACGAGCAGTACTTC
>TRBV5-1|TRBD1|NA|TRBJ1-3
CASSSRGPGNTIYF
TGCGCCAGCAGCTCCAGGGGGCCTGGAAACACCATATATTTT
>TRBV7-5|NA|NA|TRBJ2-5
CASSSRDGEETQYF
TGTGCCAGCAGCTCCCGGGACGGAGAGGAGACCCAGTACTTC
>TRBV29-1|NA|NA|TRBJ1-1
CSVEDQGNTEAFF
TGCAGCGTTGAAGATCAGGGAAACACTGAAGCTTTCTTT
>TRBV18|NA|NA|TRBJ2-3
CASSPGTSTDTQYF
TGTGCCAGCTCACCGGGGACTAGCACAGATACGCAGTATTTT
>TRBV4-1|TRBD1|NA|TRBJ2-6
CASSQEWTGAFSGANVLTF
TGCGCCAGCAGCCAAGAGTGGACAGGGGCCTTCTCTGGGGCCAACGTCCTGACTTTC
>TRBV19|NA|NA|TRBJ1-4
CASSQQGLNEKLFF
TGTGCCAGTAGTCAACAGGGACTTAATGAAAAACTGTTTTTT
>TRBV19|TRBD1|NA|TRBJ1-5
CASSPGTGVSNQPQHF
TGTGCCAGTAGTCCCGGGACAGGGGTTAGCAATCAGCCCCAGCATTTT
>TRBV28|NA|NA|TRBJ2-6
CASSLGRYNVLTF
TGTGCCAGCAGTTTAGGGCGGTACAACGTCCTGACTTTC
>TRBV11-3|TRBD1|medium-sized|TRBJ2-3
CASSPGTATDTQYF
TGTGCCAGCAGCCCGGGGACAGCTACAGATACGCAGTATTTT
>TRBV19|TRBD1|NA|TRBJ2-3
CASSRTGLSTDTQYF
TGTGCCAGTAGTAGGACAGGGCTCAGCACAGATACGCAGTATTTT
>TRBV30|TRBD1|NA|TRBJ1-1
CAWRMTGGTEAFF
TGTGCCTGGAGAATGACAGGGGGCACTGAAGCTTTCTTT
>TRBV18|NA|NA|TRBJ2-2
CASSLILGENTGELFF
TGTGCCAGCTCACTCATCTTGGGCGAGAACACCGGGGAGCTGTTTTTT
>TRBV11-3|NA|NA|TRBJ2-1
CASSLDPGRGDEQFF
TGTGCCAGCAGCTTGGATCCGGGAAGAGGGGATGAGCAGTTCTTC
>TRBV29-1|NA|NA|TRBJ1-4
CSVGQGGAEKLFF
TGCAGCGTTGGCCAAGGGGGGGCTGAAAAACTGTTTTTT
>TRBV28|NA|few|TRBJ1-2
CASSARGLNYGYTF
TGTGCCAGCAGTGCGAGGGGCCTTAACTATGGCTACACCTTC
>TRBV5-1|NA|few|TRBJ2-2
CASSLVSPNTGELFF
TGCGCCAGCAGCTTGGTCTCTCCGAACACCGGGGAGCTGTTTTTT
>TRBV18|TRBD2|NA|TRBJ2-1
CASSPSGGAVNEQFF
TGTGCCAGCTCCCCTAGCGGGGGGGCCGTCAATGAGCAGTTCTTC
>TRBV15|TRBD2|NA|TRBJ2-2
CASSQPLAGDQSGELFF
TGTGCCAGCAGCCAGCCACTAGCGGGGGATCAATCCGGGGAGCTGTTTTTT
>TRBV28|TRBD1|NA|TRBJ1-1
CASSLGTGLLVAFF
TGTGCCAGCAGTTTAGGGACAGGGCTCCTAGTGGCTTTCTTT
>TRBV28|NA|few|TRBJ2-7
CASSFGGSEDYEQYF
TGTGCCAGCAGTTTTGGGGGCTCAGAGGACTACGAGCAGTACTTC
>TRBV6-7|NA|NA|TRBJ2-3
CASSYRAGPDTQYF
TGTGCCAGCAGTTACCGAGCGGGCCCAGATACGCAGTATTTT
>TRBV18|TRBD1|NA|TRBJ1-5
CASSQGTGRNQPQHF
TGTGCCAGCTCACAAGGGACAGGTCGCAATCAGCCCCAGCATTTT
>TRBV19|NA|NA|TRBJ1-3
CASSSRQTSGNTIYF
TGTGCCAGTAGTAGTCGGCAGACGTCTGGAAACACCATATATTTT
>TRBV19|TRBD1|NA|TRBJ2-1
CASSPTGTVYNEQFF
TGTGCCAGTAGTCCCACCGGGACAGTCTACAATGAGCAGTTCTTC
>TRBV5-1|NA|NA|TRBJ2-5
CASSLGLRQETQYF
TGCGCCAGCAGCCTCGGTCTGAGGCAAGAGACCCAGTACTTC
>TRBV5-1|TRBD1|NA|TRBJ2-7
CASRTQGEKGEQYF
TGCGCCAGCAGGACCCAGGGGGAGAAGGGCGAGCAGTACTTC
>TRBV6-8|NA|NA|TRBJ1-4
CASQGVGLGAEKLFF
TGTGCCAGCCAAGGAGTAGGCCTAGGTGCTGAAAAACTGTTTTTT
>TRBV11-3|NA|few|TRBJ1-1
CASSLIVTGPTEAFF
TGTGCCAGCAGCTTAATAGTCACCGGGCCAACGGAAGCTTTCTTT
>TRBV28|NA|NA|TRBJ1-2
CASTVSSSGGYTF
TGTGCCAGCACCGTTTCCTCCTCGGGGGGCTACACCTTC
>TRBV11-3|NA|NA|TRBJ2-3
CASSPHSGLMTDTQYF
TGTGCCAGCAGCCCACATTCCGGACTTATGACAGATACGCAGTATTTT
>TRBV14|NA|NA|TRBJ2-3
CASSQDTWTESTDTQYF
TGTGCCAGCAGCCAAGATACATGGACCGAAAGCACAGATACGCAGTATTTT
>TRBV19|NA|NA|TRBJ1-2
CASSIGYGYTF
TGTGCCAGTAGTATAGGCTATGGCTACACCTTC
>TRBV1|NA|NA|TRBJ1-2
CASSQGVTNYGYTF
TGCGCCAGCAGCCAAGGGGTTACGAACTATGGCTACACCTTC
>TRBV18|TRBD2|once|TRBJ2-7
CASSPRLAGEQYF
TGTGCCAGCTCACCACGACTAGCCGGGGAGCAGTACTTC
>TRBV6-8|TRBD2|once|TRBJ2-1
CASSRRGGQRNEQFF
TGTGCCAGCAGTAGGCGGGGGGGCCAGCGGAATGAGCAGTTCTTC
>TRBV6-8|NA|NA|TRBJ2-2
CAIRPGHTNTGELFF
TGTGCCATCAGGCCCGGACACACGAACACCGGGGAGCTGTTTTTT
>TRBV5-1|TRBD2|NA|TRBJ2-1
CASSTNGGAEGEQFF
TGCGCCAGCAGCACTAACGGGGGGGCCGAGGGTGAGCAGTTCTTC
>TRBV29-1|NA|few|TRBJ2-5
CSVEWGRETQYF
TGCAGCGTTGAGTGGGGGCGGGAGACCCAGTACTTC
>TRBV5-2|NA|NA|TRBJ2-3
CASSQDGAGGRTDTQYF
TGTGCCAGCAGCCAAGATGGGGCGGGGGGCCGCACAGATACGCAGTATTTT
>TRBV7-6|TRBD1|NA|TRBJ1-5
CASSHGQGAFLQPQHF
TGTGCCAGCAGCCACGGACAGGGGGCTTTTTTGCAGCCCCAGCATTTT
>TRBV7-7|NA|NA|TRBJ1-1
CASRWGSTGMNTEAFF
TGTGCCAGCAGATGGGGTTCGACAGGCATGAACACTGAAGCTTTCTTT
>TRBV18|TRBD1|few|TRBJ1-1
CASSPRQGDTEAFF
TGTGCCAGCTCACCGCGACAGGGGGACACTGAAGCTTTCTTT
>TRBV11-3|NA|once|TRBJ2-1
CASSLVGVDNEQFF
TGTGCCAGCAGCTTAGTGGGAGTTGACAATGAGCAGTTCTTC